These 21 T cell receptor beta chains came from one sample sequenced in a study of T cells in Graves' hyperthyroidism and ophthalmopathy. Amplified regions were TCR beta CDR3 sequences from RNA transcripts. TCR CDR3 regions were first amplified by RT-PCR with HTBI primers. In TCRdb, the multiplex PCR reads were re-called with MiXCR into one record per CDR3 protein. Counted here are about 720,000 distinct CDR3 sequences, 15% to 20% occurring once; the ten biggest clones make up roughly 17%. Sequenced sample: blood. The receptors derive from a woman aged 45 to 65 with Graves' hyperthyroidism that later progressed to Graves' ophthalmopathy.

This clonotype showed up just a few times. This chain uses TRBV7-9 with TRBJ2-2; D might be TRBD2 (6 bases). V gave up 0 bases and J gave up 6 bases, with 8 bases separating them. CDR1 is SEHNR, CDR2 FQNEAQ, per germline (reference sequence). This CDR3 contains 14 residues. CDR3 sequence (DNA): TGTGCCAGCAGCTTAGCGGAGGGGTCCGGGGAGCTGTTTTTT. Translated: CASSLAEGSGELFF.

The sample holds many counts of this clonotype. The chain recombines TRBV18 with TRBJ1-6; TRBD1 is a possible D gene (6 bases). CDR1 and CDR2 (germline): KGHSH, LQKENI. The V end lost 1 base, the J end lost 5 bases, and 15 bases lay between the germline ends. The CDR3 is made up of 17 amino acids. The CDR3 here is CASSPRAGAGDNSPLHF. CDR3 nucleotide sequence: TGTGCCAGCTCACCACGAGCCGGGGCAGGGGATAATTCACCCCTCCACTTT.

This clonotype came up a few times. The V gene is TRBV4-1, the J gene TRBJ2-1; D not resolved. Trimming removed 0 bases from V and 9 bases from J, with 12 bases in between. Germline assignment: CDR1 MGHRA and CDR2 YSYEKL. CDR3 length equals 14 residues. CDR3: CASSQDVERGEQFF. The DNA of the CDR3 is TGCGCCAGCAGCCAAGATGTTGAACGCGGTGAGCAGTTCTTC.

The rearrangement joins TRBV9 to TRBJ2-3, with D unresolved. The CDR3 runs 13 residues. Germline lookup yields CDR1 SGDLS and CDR2 YYNGEE. Trimming left V 1 base short and J 4 bases short, with 7 bases between. The CDR3 DNA reads as TGTGCCAGCAGCGTAAGTATGGCAGATACGCAGTATTTT. This gives the protein CASSVSMADTQYF.

The chain recombines TRBV29-1 with TRBJ2-5, with no clear D. V was trimmed by 6 bases and J by 5 bases, leaving 7 bases between them. The germline V gene encodes CDR1 SQVTM and CDR2 ANQGSEA. This CDR3 comprises 10 residues. CDR3 amino acids: CSVLGETQYF. Here the CDR3 DNA reads TGCAGCGTCCTGGGGGAGACCCAGTACTTC.

This clonotype was counted ten times or more. This chain joins TRBV6-1 and TRBJ1-5; 7 bases agree with TRBD1. The CDR3 contains 14 residues. V shed 2 bases, J shed 5 bases, and the junction held 3 bases outside the gene matches. The germline CDR1 and CDR2 sequences are MNHNS and SASEGT. CDR3 DNA: TGTGCCAGCAGTGAACCAGGGGGAGATCAGCCCCAGCATTTT. Translated: CASSEPGGDQPQHF.

This clonotype was recorded at least ten times. The CDR3 DNA reads as TGTGCCAGCAGTGAAGCTGGCGGAGATAGCAATCAGCCCCAGCATTTT. Amino acid sequence: CASSEAGGDSNQPQHF. The V and J genes are TRBV2 and TRBJ1-5; D call uncertain. The CDR3 has 16 amino acids. Germline-derived CDR1 and CDR2 are SNHLY and FYNNEI. V dropped 0 bases and J dropped 0 bases, with 9 bases sitting between them.

This clonotype showed up many times. This chain links TRBV11-2 with TRBJ1-2; D not resolved. Trimming removed 4 bases at V and 2 bases at J, with 5 bases between. The CDR3 is 12 amino acids. In germline, CDR1 is SGHAT, CDR2 FQNNGV. Here the CDR3 reads CASSSDNYGYTF. CDR3 nucleotides: TGTGCCAGCAGCTCGGACAACTATGGCTACACCTTC.

This clonotype was observed a handful of times. The genes are TRBV5-1 and TRBJ2-3; D possibly corresponds to TRBD2 (7 bases). Germline CDR1 and CDR2: SGHRS and YFSETQ. The CDR3 consists of 16 residues. Deletions cut 6 bases from V and 2 bases from J, with 19 bases between. The CDR3 region is CASNPIRGASTDTQYF. The CDR3 DNA is TGCGCCAGCAACCCGATACGGGGGGCTTCCACAGATACGCAGTATTTT.

This clonotype was seen ten or more times. V usage is TRBV3-1 and J usage is TRBJ1-5; D is undetermined. Trimming shortened V by 3 bases and J by 9 bases, and 12 bases separated the two germline ends. Germline loops: CDR1 LGHDT, CDR2 YNNKEL (reference sequence). The length of the CDR3 is 13 residues. The CDR3 sequence: CASSQGNQRPQHF. The CDR3 bases are TGTGCCAGCAGCCAGGGGAATCAGCGGCCCCAGCATTTT.

This clonotype was picked up many times. This rearrangement joins TRBV3-1 to TRBJ2-2; no clear D. The CDR3 is 18 amino acids. Trimming cost V 1 base and J 4 bases, with 19 bases left between them. The germline V gene encodes CDR1 LGHDT and CDR2 YNNKEL (reference sequence). CDR3 DNA: TGTGCCAGCAGCCAAGCTAGTCTGGGGATCCGGAGCACCGGGGAGCTGTTTTTT. This sequence encodes CASSQASLGIRSTGELFF.

This clonotype occurred once. The rearrangement uses TRBV27 and TRBJ1-6, with D tentatively TRBD1 (5 bases). This CDR3 has 13 residues. V was shortened by 2 bases and J by 14 bases, with 13 bases between the two germline ends. The germline V gene has CDR1 MNHEY and CDR2 SMNVEV (reference sequence). CDR3: CASSLGTASTLHF. The CDR3 DNA sequence: TGTGCCAGCAGTTTAGGGACGGCATCAACCCTCCACTTT.

This clonotype was seen a few times. The V and J genes are TRBV12-3 or TRBV12-4 and TRBJ2-7; a possible D gene is TRBD2 (7 bases). With 6 bases removed from V and 0 bases from J, the gap between germline ends came to 15 bases. The CDR3 loop spans 15 amino acids. CDR3 DNA: TGTGCCAGCAGAGACGGGGGGCTGGGCTCCTACGAGCAGTACTTC. This encodes CASRDGGLGSYEQYF.

The chain couples TRBV3-1 to TRBJ2-3; 14 bases map to TRBD2. Trimming cost V 4 bases and J 0 bases; bases outside gene matches: 3. Germline V lookup: CDR1 LGHDT, CDR2 YNNKEL (reference sequence). The length of the CDR3 is 17 residues. For the CDR3, the DNA is TGTGCCAGCAGCCCGACTAGCGGGGGGGCTAGCACAGATACGCAGTATTTT. Translating gives CASSPTSGGASTDTQYF.

The CDR3 DNA is TGCAGCGTTGGGACCCCTGACGAAAAACTGTTTTTT. Encoded protein: CSVGTPDEKLFF. This sequence joins TRBV29-1 and TRBJ1-4; no reliable D call. Trimming took 4 bases from V and 8 from J, leaving 11 bases between them. Per the germline V gene, CDR1 is SQVTM and CDR2 is ANQGSEA. The CDR3 has 12 amino acids.

There are a few counts of this clonotype. The chain recombines TRBV20-1 with TRBJ2-1; 7 positions agree with TRBD2. CDR3 length: 17 amino acids. J was trimmed by 0 bases and V by 0 bases; bases with no gene match: 8. CDR1 and CDR2 (germline): DFQATT, SNEGSKA (reference sequence). The CDR3 sequence: CSAREAGPSGSYNEQFF. The CDR3 bases are TGCAGTGCTAGAGAGGCGGGGCCTAGCGGCTCCTACAATGAGCAGTTCTTC.

This clonotype occurred a few times. Here the CDR3 reads CASSPPEGTYGYTF. The CDR3 DNA is TGTGCCAGCTCACCACCGGAGGGCACCTATGGCTACACCTTC. The chain carries TRBV18 and TRBJ1-2; D is undetermined. V was shortened by 0 bases and J by 4 bases, with 9 bases between the two germline ends. CDR1 KGHSH and CDR2 LQKENI come from the germline V gene. The CDR3 loop spans 14 amino acids. Drawing the rest from reference TRBV18 and TRBJ1-2, the complete variable domain is NAGVMQNPRHLVRRRGQEARLRCSPMKGHSHVYWYRQLPEEGLKFMVYLQKENIIDESGMPKERFSAEFPKEGPSILRIQQVVRGDSAAYFCASSPPEGTYGYTFGSGTRLTVV.

The V call is TRBV29-1, the J call TRBJ2-7, with 10 bases aligning to TRBD1. Trimming removed 7 bases from V and 6 bases from J; junction bases left unmatched: 6. Germline CDR1 and CDR2: SQVTM and ANQGSEA. This CDR3 contains 12 residues. The CDR3 DNA reads TGCAGCGCCCGACAGGGGGCTTTCGAGCAGTACTTC. It is translated as CSARQGAFEQYF.

The sample holds many counts of this clonotype. This sequence joins TRBV2 and TRBJ1-1, with TRBD1 as a possible D gene (5 bases). The germline gives CDR1 SNHLY, CDR2 FYNNEI. The CDR3 is 13 amino acids. V was clipped by 4 bases and J by 1 base, with 7 bases between them. Here the CDR3 reads CASSARENTEAFF. The CDR3 region has the DNA TGTGCCAGCAGTGCCAGGGAGAACACTGAAGCTTTCTTT.

The chain joins TRBV28 to TRBJ2-3; 8 bases line up with TRBD2. J was trimmed by 2 bases and V by 3 bases; bases with no gene match: 7. The CDR3 is 16 residues long. Germline CDR1 and CDR2: MDHEN and SYDVKM. This CDR3 reads CASSFRGGRITDTQYF. The CDR3 region has the DNA TGTGCCAGCAGTTTTCGCGGCGGGAGGATCACAGATACGCAGTATTTT.

Only a few counts were recorded for this clonotype. This chain links TRBV9 with TRBJ1-2; TRBD1 might be the D (5 bases). Trimming took 0 bases from V and 4 from J, leaving 13 bases between them. Germline V gene lookup returns CDR1 SGDLS and CDR2 YYNGEE. The CDR3 has 15 amino acids. The CDR3 is CASSVGGPDSYGYTF. CDR3 nucleotides: TGTGCCAGCAGCGTAGGGGGACCGGACTCCTATGGCTACACCTTC. Combining the CDR3 with reference TRBV9 and TRBJ1-2 gives the whole variable domain DSGVTQTPKHLITATGQRVTLRCSPRSGDLSVYWYQQSLDQGLQFLIQYYNGEERAKGNILERFSAQQFPDLHSELNLSSLELGDSALYFCASSVGGPDSYGYTFGSGTRLTVV.